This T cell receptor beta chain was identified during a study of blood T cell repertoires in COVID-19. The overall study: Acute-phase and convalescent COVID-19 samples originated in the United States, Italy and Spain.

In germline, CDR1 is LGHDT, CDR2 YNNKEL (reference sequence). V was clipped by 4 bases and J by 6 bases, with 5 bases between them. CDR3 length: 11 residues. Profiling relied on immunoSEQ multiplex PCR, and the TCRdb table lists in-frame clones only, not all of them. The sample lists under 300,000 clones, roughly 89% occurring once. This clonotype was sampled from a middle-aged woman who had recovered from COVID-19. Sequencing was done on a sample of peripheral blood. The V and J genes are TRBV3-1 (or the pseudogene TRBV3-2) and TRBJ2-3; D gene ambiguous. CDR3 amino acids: CASSPGDTQYF. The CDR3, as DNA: TGTGCCAGCAGCCCCGGGGATACGCAGTATTTT.